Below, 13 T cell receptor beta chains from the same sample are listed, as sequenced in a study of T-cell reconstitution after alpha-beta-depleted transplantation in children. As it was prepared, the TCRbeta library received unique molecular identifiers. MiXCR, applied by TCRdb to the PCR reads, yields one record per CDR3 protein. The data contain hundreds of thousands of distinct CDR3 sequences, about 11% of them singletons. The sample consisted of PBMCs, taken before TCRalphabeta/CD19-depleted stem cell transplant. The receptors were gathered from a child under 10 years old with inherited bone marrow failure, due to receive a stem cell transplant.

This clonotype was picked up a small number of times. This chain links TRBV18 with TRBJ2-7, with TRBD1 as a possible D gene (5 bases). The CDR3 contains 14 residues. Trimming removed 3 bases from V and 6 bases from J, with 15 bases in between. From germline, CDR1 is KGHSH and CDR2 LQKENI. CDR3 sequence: CASSPGQGMAEQYF. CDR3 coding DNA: TGTGCCAGCTCACCTGGGCAGGGAATGGCCGAGCAGTACTTC.

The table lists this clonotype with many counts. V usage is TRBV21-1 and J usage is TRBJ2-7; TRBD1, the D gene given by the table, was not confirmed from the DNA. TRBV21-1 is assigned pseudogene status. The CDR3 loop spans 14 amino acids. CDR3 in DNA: TGTGCCAGCAGCAAAGACCGGACAGGCTACGAGCAGTACTTC. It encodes CASSKDRTGYEQYF.

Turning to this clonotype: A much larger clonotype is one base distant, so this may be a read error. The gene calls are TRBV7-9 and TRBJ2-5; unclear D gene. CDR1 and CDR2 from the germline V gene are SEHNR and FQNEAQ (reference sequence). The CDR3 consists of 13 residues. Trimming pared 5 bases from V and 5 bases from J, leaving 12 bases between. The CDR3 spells CASSPRTCETQYF. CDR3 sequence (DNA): TGTGCCAGCAGCCCGCGGACGTGCGAGACCCAGTACTTC.

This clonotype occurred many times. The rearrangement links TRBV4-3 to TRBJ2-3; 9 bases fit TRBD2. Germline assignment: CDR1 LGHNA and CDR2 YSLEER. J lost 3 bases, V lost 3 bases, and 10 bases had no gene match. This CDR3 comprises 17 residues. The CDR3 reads CASSQGARLAETDTQYF. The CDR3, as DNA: TGCGCCAGCAGCCAGGGGGCAAGACTAGCGGAGACAGATACGCAGTATTTT.

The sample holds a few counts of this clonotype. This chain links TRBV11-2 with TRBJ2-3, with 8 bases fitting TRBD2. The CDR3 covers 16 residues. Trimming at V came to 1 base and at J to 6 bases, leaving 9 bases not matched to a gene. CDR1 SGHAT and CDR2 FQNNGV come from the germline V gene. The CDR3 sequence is CASSLVGAGGGDTQYF. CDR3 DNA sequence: TGTGCCAGCAGCTTAGTCGGGGCGGGGGGAGGGGATACGCAGTATTTT.

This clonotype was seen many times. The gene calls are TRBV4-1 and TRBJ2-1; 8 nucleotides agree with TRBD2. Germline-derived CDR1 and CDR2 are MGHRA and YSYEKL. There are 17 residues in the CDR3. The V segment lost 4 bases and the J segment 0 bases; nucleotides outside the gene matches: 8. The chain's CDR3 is CASSPSIAGSSYNEQFF. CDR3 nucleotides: TGCGCCAGCAGCCCTTCTATAGCGGGAAGCTCCTACAATGAGCAGTTCTTC.

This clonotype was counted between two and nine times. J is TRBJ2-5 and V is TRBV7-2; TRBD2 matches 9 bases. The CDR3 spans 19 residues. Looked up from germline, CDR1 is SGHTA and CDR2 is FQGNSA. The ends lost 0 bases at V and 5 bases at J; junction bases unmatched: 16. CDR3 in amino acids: CASSLALGWGAGGQETQYF. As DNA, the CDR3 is TGTGCCAGCAGCTTAGCGCTTGGGTGGGGAGCGGGAGGTCAGGAGACCCAGTACTTC.

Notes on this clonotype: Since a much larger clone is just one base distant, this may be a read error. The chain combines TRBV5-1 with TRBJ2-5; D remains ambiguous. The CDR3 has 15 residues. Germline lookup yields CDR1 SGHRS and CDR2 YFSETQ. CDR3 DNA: TGCGCCAGCAGGTTGGTTTTGGCAACCCAAGAGACCCAGTACTTC. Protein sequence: CASRLVLATQETQYF.

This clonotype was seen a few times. CDR3 residues: CATSEAGFTYNEQFF. Written as DNA, the CDR3 is TGTGCCACCAGTGAAGCGGGATTTACCTACAATGAGCAGTTCTTC. The chain is built from TRBV15 and TRBJ2-1; 7 bases match TRBD2. V dropped 6 bases and J dropped 2; count of bases not matched to a gene: 7. Germline assignment: CDR1 LNHNV and CDR2 YYDKDF (reference sequence). This CDR3 is 15 amino acids long.

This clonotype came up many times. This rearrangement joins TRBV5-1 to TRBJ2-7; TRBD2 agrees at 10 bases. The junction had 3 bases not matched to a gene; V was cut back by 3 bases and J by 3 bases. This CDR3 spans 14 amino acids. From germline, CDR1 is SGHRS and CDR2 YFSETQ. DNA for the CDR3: TGCGCCAGCAGCTCGGGACTAGCGCACTACGAGCAGTACTTC. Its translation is CASSSGLAHYEQYF.

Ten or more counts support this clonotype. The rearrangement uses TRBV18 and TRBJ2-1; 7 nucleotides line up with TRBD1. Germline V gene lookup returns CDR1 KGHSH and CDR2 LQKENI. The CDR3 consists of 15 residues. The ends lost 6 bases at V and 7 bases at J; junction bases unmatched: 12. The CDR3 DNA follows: TGTGCCAGCTCGCCAGACAGGGTGGGATGGAATGAGCAGTTCTTC. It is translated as CASSPDRVGWNEQFF.

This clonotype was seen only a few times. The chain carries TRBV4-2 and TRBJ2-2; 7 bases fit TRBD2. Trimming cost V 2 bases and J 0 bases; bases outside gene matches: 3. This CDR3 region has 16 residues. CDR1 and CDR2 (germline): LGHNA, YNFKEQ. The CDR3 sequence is CASSQKTSANTGELFF. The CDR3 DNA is TGTGCCAGCAGCCAAAAAACTAGCGCGAACACCGGGGAGCTGTTTTTT.

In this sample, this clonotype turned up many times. CDR3 coding DNA: TGCGCCAGCAGCCAAGACAGGACTTACCATGGCTACACCTTC. This encodes CASSQDRTYHGYTF. The chain has TRBV4-3 and TRBJ1-2; D is unresolved. V gave up 0 bases and J gave up 6 bases, with 11 bases separating them. The CDR3 is 14 amino acids. The germline CDR1 and CDR2 sequences are LGHNA and YSLEER.